This entry concerns a single TCR beta chain. This sample is drawn from a study of monozygotic twins with inflammatory bowel disease. The input for each TCR library was roughly 3,800 ng of total RNA. TCRdb re-called the 5' RACE reads and shows each CDR3 protein once, DNA omitted. The specimen's table records some 150,000 distinct CDR3 sequences. Germline CDR1 is SQVTM and CDR2 is ANQGSEA. The CDR3 covers 12 residues. The sequence derives from a human donor with ulcerative colitis or Crohn's disease, or a healthy co-twin of an affected twin (not recorded which). J is TRBJ2-5 and V is TRBV29-1; TCRdb proposes TRBD1, but this gene call is untestable without DNA. Sequencing was performed on blood. CDR3 residues: CSGGQGRETQYF.